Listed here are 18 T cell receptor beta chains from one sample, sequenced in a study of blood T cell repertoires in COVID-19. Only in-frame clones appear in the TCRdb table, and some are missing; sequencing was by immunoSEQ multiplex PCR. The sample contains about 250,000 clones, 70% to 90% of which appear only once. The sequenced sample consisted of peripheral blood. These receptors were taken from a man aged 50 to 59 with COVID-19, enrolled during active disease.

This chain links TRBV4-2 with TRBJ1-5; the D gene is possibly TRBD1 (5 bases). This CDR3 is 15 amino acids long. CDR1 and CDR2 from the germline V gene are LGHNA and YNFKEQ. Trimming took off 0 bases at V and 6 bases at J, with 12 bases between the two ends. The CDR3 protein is CASSQDHAGIQPQHF. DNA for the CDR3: TGTGCCAGCAGCCAAGATCACGCAGGGATTCAGCCCCAGCATTTT.

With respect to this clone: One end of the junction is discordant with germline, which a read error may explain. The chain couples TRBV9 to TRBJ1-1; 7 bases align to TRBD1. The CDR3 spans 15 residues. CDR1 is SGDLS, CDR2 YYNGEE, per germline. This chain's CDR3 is CASSVTPTGNAEAFF. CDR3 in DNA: TGTGCCAGCAGCGTAACCCCGACAGGGAACGCTGAAGCTTTCTTT.

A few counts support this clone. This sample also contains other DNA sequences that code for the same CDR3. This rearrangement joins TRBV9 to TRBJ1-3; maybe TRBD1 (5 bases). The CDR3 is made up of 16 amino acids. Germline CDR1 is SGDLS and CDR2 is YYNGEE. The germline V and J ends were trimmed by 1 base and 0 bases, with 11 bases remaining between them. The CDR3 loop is CASSVTGTISGNTIYF. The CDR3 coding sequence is TGTGCCAGCAGCGTAACAGGCACTATCTCTGGAAACACCATATATTTT.

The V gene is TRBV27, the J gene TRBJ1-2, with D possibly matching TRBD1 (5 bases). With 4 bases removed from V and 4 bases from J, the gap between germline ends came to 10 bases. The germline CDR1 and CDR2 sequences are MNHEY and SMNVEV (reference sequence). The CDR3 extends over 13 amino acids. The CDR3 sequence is CASSSTASYGYTF. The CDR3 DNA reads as TGTGCCAGCAGTTCGACAGCGAGCTATGGCTACACCTTC.

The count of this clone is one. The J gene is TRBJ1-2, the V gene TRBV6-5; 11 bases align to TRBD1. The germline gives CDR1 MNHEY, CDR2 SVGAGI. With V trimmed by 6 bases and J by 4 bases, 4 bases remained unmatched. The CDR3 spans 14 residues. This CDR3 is CASRMGQGVYGYTF. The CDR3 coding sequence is TGTGCCAGCAGGATGGGACAGGGGGTCTATGGCTACACCTTC.

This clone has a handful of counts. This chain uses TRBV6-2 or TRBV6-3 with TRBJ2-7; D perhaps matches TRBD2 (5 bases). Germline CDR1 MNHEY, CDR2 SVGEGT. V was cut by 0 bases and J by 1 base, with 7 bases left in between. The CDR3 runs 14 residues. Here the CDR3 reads CASSYSEGSYEQYF. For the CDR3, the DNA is TGTGCCAGCAGTTACTCAGAGGGATCCTACGAGCAGTACTTC.

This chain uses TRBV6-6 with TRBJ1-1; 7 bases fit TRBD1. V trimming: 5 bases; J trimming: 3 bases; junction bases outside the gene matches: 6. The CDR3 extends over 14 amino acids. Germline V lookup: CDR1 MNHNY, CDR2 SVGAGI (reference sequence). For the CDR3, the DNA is TGTGCCAGCAGTCACAGGGGTGGTGACACTGAAGCTTTCTTT. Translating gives CASSHRGGDTEAFF.

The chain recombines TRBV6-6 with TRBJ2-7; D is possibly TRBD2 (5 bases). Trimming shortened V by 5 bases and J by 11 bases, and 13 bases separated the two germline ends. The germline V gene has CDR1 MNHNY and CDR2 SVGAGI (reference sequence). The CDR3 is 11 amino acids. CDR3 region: CASSPETGEYF. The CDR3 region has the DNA TGTGCCAGCAGTCCCGAGACCGGGGAGTACTTC.

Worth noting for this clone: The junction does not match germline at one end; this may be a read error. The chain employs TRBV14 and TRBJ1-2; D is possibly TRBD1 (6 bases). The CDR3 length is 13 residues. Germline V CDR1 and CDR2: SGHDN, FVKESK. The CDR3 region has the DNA TGTGCCAGCAGACAAGGGGGACTAGGAGGCTACACCTTC. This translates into CASRQGGLGGYTF.

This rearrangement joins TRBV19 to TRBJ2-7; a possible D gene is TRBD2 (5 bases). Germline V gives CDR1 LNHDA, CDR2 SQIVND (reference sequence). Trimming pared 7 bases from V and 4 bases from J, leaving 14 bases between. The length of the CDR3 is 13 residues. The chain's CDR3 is CASTPRAGYEQYF. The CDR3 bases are TGTGCCAGTACTCCGAGGGCCGGATACGAGCAGTACTTC.

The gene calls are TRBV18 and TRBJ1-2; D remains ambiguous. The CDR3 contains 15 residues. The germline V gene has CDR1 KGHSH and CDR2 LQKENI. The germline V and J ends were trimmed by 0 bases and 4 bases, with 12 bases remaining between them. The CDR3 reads CASSPPSTASYGYTF. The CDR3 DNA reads TGTGCCAGCTCACCACCTAGTACAGCAAGCTATGGCTACACCTTC.

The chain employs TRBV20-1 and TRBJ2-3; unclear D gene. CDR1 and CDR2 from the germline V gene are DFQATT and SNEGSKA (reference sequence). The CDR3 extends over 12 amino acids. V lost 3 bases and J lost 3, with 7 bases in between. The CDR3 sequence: CSASSHTDTQYF. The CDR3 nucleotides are TGCAGTGCTAGTTCCCATACAGATACGCAGTATTTT.

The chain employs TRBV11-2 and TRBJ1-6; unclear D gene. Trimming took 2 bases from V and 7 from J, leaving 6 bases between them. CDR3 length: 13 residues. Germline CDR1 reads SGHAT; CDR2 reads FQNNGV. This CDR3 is CASSLSANSPLHF. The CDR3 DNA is TGTGCCAGCAGCTTAAGTGCGAATTCACCCCTCCACTTT.

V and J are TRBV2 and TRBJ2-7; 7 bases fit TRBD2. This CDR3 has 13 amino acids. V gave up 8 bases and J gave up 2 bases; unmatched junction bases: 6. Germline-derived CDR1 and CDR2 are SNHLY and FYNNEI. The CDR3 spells CASFDGGTYEQYF. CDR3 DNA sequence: TGTGCCAGCTTTGACGGGGGGACCTACGAGCAGTACTTC.

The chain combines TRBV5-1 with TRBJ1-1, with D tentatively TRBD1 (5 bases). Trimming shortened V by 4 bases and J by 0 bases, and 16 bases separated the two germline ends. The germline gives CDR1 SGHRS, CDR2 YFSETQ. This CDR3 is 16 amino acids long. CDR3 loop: CASSLDRPSMNTEAFF. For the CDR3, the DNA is TGCGCCAGCAGCCTCGACAGACCTTCTATGAACACTGAAGCTTTCTTT.

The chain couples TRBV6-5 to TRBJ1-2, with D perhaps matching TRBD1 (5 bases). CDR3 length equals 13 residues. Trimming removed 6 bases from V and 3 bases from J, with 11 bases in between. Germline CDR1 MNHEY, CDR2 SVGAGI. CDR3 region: CASRAGGDYGYTF. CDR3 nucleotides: TGTGCCAGCAGGGCGGGGGGGGACTATGGCTACACCTTC.

The CDR3 DNA is TGTGCCACCAAGCTAGGACAGATTGGCTACACCTTC. Protein product: CATKLGQIGYTF. The V gene is TRBV6-6, the J gene TRBJ1-2; D might be TRBD1 (6 bases). The CDR3 totals 12 residues. CDR1 is MNHNY, CDR2 SVGAGI, per germline (reference sequence). V dropped 10 bases and J dropped 7 bases, with 16 bases sitting between them.

The CDR3: CASSPRSQGRANYGYTF. The CDR3 bases are TGTGCCAGCAGCCCGAGGTCCCAGGGAAGGGCTAACTATGGCTACACCTTC. This sequence joins TRBV9 and TRBJ1-2; D is perhaps TRBD1 (5 bases). Germline lookup yields CDR1 SGDLS and CDR2 YYNGEE. CDR3 length: 17 amino acids. The V end was cut by 4 bases, the J end by 0 bases, with 19 bases between.